One sample yielded the 13 T cell receptor beta chains listed below, sequenced in a study of cytomegalovirus exposure and HLA in healthy donors. Generated by immunoSEQ multiplex PCR, the TCRdb table keeps only in-frame clones and is missing some. The sample gives roughly 50,000 clones, approximately 93% of which show up once; 1.5% to 2% is in the top ten. The sequenced material came from PBMCs. The receptor source for this set is a woman aged 18-29 years in good health and CMV-seropositive.

The rearrangement links TRBV7-9 to TRBJ1-5; D gene uncertain. The germline CDR1 and CDR2 sequences are SEHNR and FQNEAQ (reference sequence). This CDR3 comprises 12 residues. The V gene lost 3 bases and the J gene lost 4 bases, with 4 bases spanning the gap. CDR3 sequence: CASSFLNQPQHF. The CDR3 DNA sequence: TGTGCCAGCAGCTTCCTAAATCAGCCCCAGCATTTT.

The rearrangement links TRBV6-4 to TRBJ1-2; 9 positions match TRBD1. V shed 8 bases and J 4 bases; nucleotides not matched to a gene: 20. CDR1 and CDR2 from the germline V gene are MRHNA and SNTAGT. CDR3 length: 18 residues. CDR3 protein: CASSPSETGGNSFYGYTF. CDR3 sequence (DNA): TGTGCCAGCTCTCCGAGTGAGACAGGGGGGAATTCCTTCTATGGCTACACCTTC.

This clone was observed a single time. The chain couples TRBV19 to TRBJ1-3; D possibly corresponds to TRBD1 (6 bases). Germline V CDR1 and CDR2: LNHDA, SQIVND (reference sequence). The length of the CDR3 is 15 residues. Trimming pared 3 bases from V and 0 bases from J, leaving 9 bases between. DNA for the CDR3: TGTGCCAGTAGTATCCGGACAGTCTCTGGAAACACCATATATTTT. Translated: CASSIRTVSGNTIYF.

The CDR3 region has the DNA TGCGCCAGCCGACCGTCGACAGGGGGAAGTGGAAACACCATATATTTT. Translated: CASRPSTGGSGNTIYF. The chain carries TRBV5-1 and TRBJ1-3; 9 bases fit TRBD1. The CDR3 length is 16 residues. The junction had 11 bases not matched to a gene; V was cut back by 7 bases and J by 3 bases. CDR1 and CDR2 (germline): SGHRS, YFSETQ.

This chain uses TRBV29-1 with TRBJ2-7; D possibly corresponds to TRBD2 (5 bases). Germline V gene sequence: CDR1 SQVTM, CDR2 ANQGSEA. The CDR3 is made up of 14 amino acids. V lost 7 bases, J lost 0 bases, and 16 bases lay in between. CDR3 sequence (DNA): TGCAGCGGATTGGACGGCGGAGGCTCCTACGAGCAGTACTTC. This sequence encodes CSGLDGGGSYEQYF.

The chain employs TRBV19 and TRBJ1-5; 7 bases are a match to TRBD1. Germline V CDR1 and CDR2: LNHDA, SQIVND (reference sequence). The CDR3 spans 14 residues. J was trimmed by 4 bases and V by 7 bases; bases with no gene match: 7. The CDR3 reads CASTRDSVNQPQHF. CDR3 in DNA: TGTGCCAGTACCAGGGACAGCGTTAATCAGCCCCAGCATTTT.

The rearrangement links TRBV7-2 to TRBJ2-1; no reliable D call. Germline CDR1 is SGHTA and CDR2 is FQGNSA. The ends were cut back, 5 bases at V and 2 bases at J, with 10 bases in the middle. This CDR3 has 14 amino acids. The CDR3 protein is CASSRISPYNEQFF. The CDR3 DNA follows: TGTGCCAGCAGCCGAATCAGTCCCTACAATGAGCAGTTCTTC.

This clone was picked up one time. The chain has TRBV7-6 and TRBJ1-2; 11 bases fit TRBD1. CDR1 is SGHVS, CDR2 FNYEAQ, per germline. This CDR3 region has 15 residues. Unmatched junction bases numbered 9, after V lost 5 bases and J lost 7 bases. Here the CDR3 reads CASSPGTGGFRGYTF. Here the CDR3 DNA reads TGTGCCAGCAGCCCCGGGACAGGGGGTTTTCGTGGCTACACCTTC.

V and J are TRBV5-1 and TRBJ1-4, with 7 bases matching TRBD1. The CDR3 covers 15 residues. CDR1 and CDR2 from the germline V gene are SGHRS and YFSETQ. J lost 4 bases, V lost 4 bases, and 7 bases had no gene match. The CDR3: CASSPRGSDNEKLFF. As DNA, the CDR3 is TGCGCCAGCAGCCCCAGGGGGTCGGATAATGAAAAACTGTTTTTT.

The chain combines TRBV29-1 with TRBJ2-3; 11 positions match TRBD2. After removal of 5 bases from V and 2 bases from J, the junction contained 3 bases not matched to a gene. CDR3 size: 14 residues. CDR1 SQVTM and CDR2 ANQGSEA come from the germline V gene. As DNA, the CDR3 is TGCAGCGTTCAGGGACTAGCGGACACAGATACGCAGTATTTT. Translating gives CSVQGLADTDTQYF.

This chain uses TRBV7-9 with TRBJ2-5, with 7 bases identical to TRBD2. CDR3 length: 13 residues. V gave up 5 bases and J gave up 2 bases; unmatched junction bases: 2. CDR1 and CDR2 (germline): SEHNR, FQNEAQ (reference sequence). The CDR3 loop is CASSVLAQETQYF. The CDR3, as DNA: TGTGCCAGCAGCGTACTAGCGCAAGAGACCCAGTACTTC.

The CDR3 bases are TGTGCCAGCAGCTCCCGGTCACGGTCGCCCCTTAGTGGTGAGCAGTTCTTC. Translating gives CASSSRSRSPLSGEQFF. The chain joins TRBV11-1 to TRBJ2-1; no firm D call. The CDR3 length is 17 residues. Germline V gives CDR1 SGHAT, CDR2 FQDESV (reference sequence). V lost 4 bases to trimming and J lost 9 bases, with 25 bases between them.

This rearrangement joins TRBV6-1 to TRBJ1-6; TRBD1 matches 7 bases. The CDR3 covers 14 residues. CDR1 and CDR2 (germline): MNHNS, SASEGT. This chain's CDR3 is CAGGGQKDNSPLHF. The CDR3 nucleotides are TGTGCTGGAGGGGGACAGAAGGATAATTCACCCCTCCACTTT.